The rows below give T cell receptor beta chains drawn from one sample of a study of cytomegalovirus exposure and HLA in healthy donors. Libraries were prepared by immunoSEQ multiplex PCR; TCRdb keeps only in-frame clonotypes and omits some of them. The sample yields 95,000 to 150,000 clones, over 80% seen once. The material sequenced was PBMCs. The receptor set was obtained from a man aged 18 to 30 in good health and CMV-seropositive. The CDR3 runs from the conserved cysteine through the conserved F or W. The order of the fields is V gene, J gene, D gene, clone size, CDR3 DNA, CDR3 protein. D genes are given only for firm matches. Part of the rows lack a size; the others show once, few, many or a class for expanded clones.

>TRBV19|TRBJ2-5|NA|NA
TGTGCCAGTAGTATAGCTGAACAGTTTCAAGAGACCCAGTACTTC
CASSIAEQFQETQYF
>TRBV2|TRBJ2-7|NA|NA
TGTGCCACCTGCCAGGTGCAGCTGGGCAGCTACGAGCAGTACTTC
CATCQVQLGSYEQYF
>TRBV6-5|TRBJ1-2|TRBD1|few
TGTGCCAGCAGTTATCGTGGAACAGGGGATGCGGGTGGCTACACCTTC
CASSYRGTGDAGGYTF
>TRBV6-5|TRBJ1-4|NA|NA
TGTGCCAGCAGTCGGACAGTTAATGAAAAACTGTTTTTT
CASSRTVNEKLFF
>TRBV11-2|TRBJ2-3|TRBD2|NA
TGTGCCAGCAGCCGCCAAGCGGCTAGCGGGGGAGATACGCAGTATTTT
CASSRQAASGGDTQYF
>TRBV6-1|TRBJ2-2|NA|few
TGTGCCAGCTCACAGGGTTGGACCGGGGAGCTGTTTTTT
CASSQGWTGELFF
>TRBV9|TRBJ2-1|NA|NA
TGTGCCAGCAGCGTAGAGTGGGGGGGGCGATCCTACAATGAGCAGTTCTTC
CASSVEWGGRSYNEQFF
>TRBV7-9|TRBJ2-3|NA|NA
TGTGCCAGCAGCTACCTGGGGGGAGATACGCAGTATTTT
CASSYLGGDTQYF
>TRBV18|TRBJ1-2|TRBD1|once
TGTGCCACCTCCAAGGGACAGGGTAGTAATGGCTACACCTTC
CATSKGQGSNGYTF
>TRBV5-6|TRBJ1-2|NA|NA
TGTGCCAGCAGCTTGGAGGGGCCCAACTATGGCTACACCTTC
CASSLEGPNYGYTF
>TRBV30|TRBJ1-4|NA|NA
TGTGCCTGGAGTGTAAGATTGGGGGGTGAAAAACTGTTTTTT
CAWSVRLGGEKLFF
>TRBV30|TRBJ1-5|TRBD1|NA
TGTGCCTGGAGGGGGGACAGTCCTTATCAGCCCCAGCATTTT
CAWRGDSPYQPQHF
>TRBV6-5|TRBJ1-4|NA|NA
TGTGCCAGCAGGCAGGGGTTGTATGAAAAACTGTTTTTT
CASRQGLYEKLFF
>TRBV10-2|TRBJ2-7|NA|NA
TGCGCCAGCAGTGAGACAGACTACGAGCAGTACTTC
CASSETDYEQYF
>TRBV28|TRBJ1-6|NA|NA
TGTGCCAGCAGTTTTGGGAGCTCCTATAATTCACCCCTCCACTTT
CASSFGSSYNSPLHF
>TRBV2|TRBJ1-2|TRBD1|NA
TGTGCCACCCGGGACAGTACTAACTATGGCTACACCTTC
CATRDSTNYGYTF
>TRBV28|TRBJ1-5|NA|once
TGTGCCAGCAGGCGGGGTCGGAGGACCCAGCATTTT
CASRRGRRTQHF
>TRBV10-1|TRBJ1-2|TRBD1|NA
TGCGCCAGCAGTGGTGGACAGGGGGCTAACTATGGCTACACCTTC
CASSGGQGANYGYTF
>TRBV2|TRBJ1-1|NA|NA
TGTGCCAGCAGTGAATATCAGGGAACCATGAACACTGAAGCTTTCTTT
CASSEYQGTMNTEAFF
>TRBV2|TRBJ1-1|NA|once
TGTGCCAGCAGTGAAGCACCAGGATTTGAAGCTTTCTTT
CASSEAPGFEAFF
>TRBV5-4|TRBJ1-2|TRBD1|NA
TGTGCCAGCAGGCTGGAACAGGGGGTTGGCTATGGCTACACCTTC
CASRLEQGVGYGYTF
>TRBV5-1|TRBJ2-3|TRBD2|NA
TGCGCCAGCAGCTGGTTATTAGCGGGTGGCGATACGCAGTATTTT
CASSWLLAGGDTQYF
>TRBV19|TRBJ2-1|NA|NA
TGTGCCAGTAGTATAGAGGAGGGGAAGTCCTACAATGAGCAGTTCTTC
CASSIEEGKSYNEQFF
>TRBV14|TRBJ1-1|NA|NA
TGTGCCAGCAGCCAAGTTGGGGGCTTGAACACTGAAGCTTTCTTT
CASSQVGGLNTEAFF
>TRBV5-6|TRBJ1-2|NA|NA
TGTGCCAGCAGACCTAGTGGGTCGAGGTATGGCTACACCTTC
CASRPSGSRYGYTF
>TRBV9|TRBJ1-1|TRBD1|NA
TGTGCCAGCAGCGCCCCTACAGGGGTTGAAGCTTTCTTT
CASSAPTGVEAFF
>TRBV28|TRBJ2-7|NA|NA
TGTGCCAGCACCCGAGTCGGTGGTCCCACCTACGAGCAGTACTTC
CASTRVGGPTYEQYF
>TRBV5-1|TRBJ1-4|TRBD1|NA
TGCGCCAGCAGCTTGGCCGGACAGGGGGCAACTAATGAAAAACTGTTTTTT
CASSLAGQGATNEKLFF
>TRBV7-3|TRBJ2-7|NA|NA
TGTGCCAGCAGCTTAGGAGTAGCGAACGAGCAGTACTTC
CASSLGVANEQYF
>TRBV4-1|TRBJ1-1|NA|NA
TGCGCCAGCAGCCAAGAGTCGGGTCCCCTTTACTCAGCTTTCTTT
CASSQESGPLYSAFF
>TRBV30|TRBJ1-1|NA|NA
TGTGCCTGGAGCCCGGGAGGCCTCGGGGAAGCTTTCTTT
CAWSPGGLGEAFF
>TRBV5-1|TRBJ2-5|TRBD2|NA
TGCGCCAGCAGCCGTGGACTAGCGGGGGTGGAGACCCAGTACTTC
CASSRGLAGVETQYF
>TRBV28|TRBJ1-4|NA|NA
TGTGCCAGCGGGTTGGGGGGAAAACTGTTTTTT
CASGLGGKLFF
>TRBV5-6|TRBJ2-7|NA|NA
TGTGCCAGCAGCTTGGCTCCTACCGGCTCCTACGAGCAGTACTTC
CASSLAPTGSYEQYF
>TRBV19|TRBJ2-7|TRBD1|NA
TGTGCCAGTAGTTCCGGGACAGGATTTTACGAGCAGTACTTC
CASSSGTGFYEQYF
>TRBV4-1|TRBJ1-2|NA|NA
TGCGCCAGCAGCCAAGGCGCAAACTATGGCTACACCTTC
CASSQGANYGYTF
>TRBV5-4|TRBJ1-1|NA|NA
TGTGCCAGCAGCTTGGCCGTTAACAGGCTGAACACTGAAGCTTTCTTT
CASSLAVNRLNTEAFF